This T cell receptor beta chain emerged from a study of blood T cell repertoires in COVID-19. Background on the study: Sources were T cells, B-cell-depleted T cells, or PBMCs; the material itself was cDNA or gDNA.

Enrollees, about 18 to 95 years old, lived in approximately 25 US areas. CDR1 and CDR2 (germline): SQVTM, ANQGSEA. V dropped 1 base and J dropped 8; count of bases not matched to a gene: 5. This CDR3 contains 14 residues. Per the authors' pipeline: Researchers report that nucleated cell counts were estimated from reference gene primer amplification. Clones were read by immunoSEQ multiplex PCR, and TCRdb kept only the in-frame ones, dropping some. That table is the source of V, J and clone size, and D and trimming were worked out from the DNA. The sample includes fewer than 250,000 clones, 70% to 90% of them seen just once.

The clonotype comes from a woman aged 40 to 50 with acute COVID-19. Material for sequencing was PBMCs or T cells enriched from blood (not recorded which). The chain couples TRBV29-1 to TRBJ2-1; TRBD2 matches 10 bases. CDR3: CSVEAVAGGDEQFF. CDR3 DNA sequence: TGCAGCGTTGAAGCGGTAGCGGGAGGCGATGAGCAGTTCTTC.